Listed here are 22 T cell receptor beta chains from one sample, sequenced in a study of blood T cell repertoires in COVID-19. Method: immunoSEQ multiplex PCR; TCRdb's copy keeps in-frame clones and lacks some. The table includes a few hundred thousand clones, 80% to 90% detected once. Sequenced material: peripheral blood. The receptors were sampled from an elderly woman with active or convalescent COVID-19.

V gene TRBV5-4 combines with J gene TRBJ1-5, with D tentatively TRBD1 (5 bases). This CDR3 is 14 amino acids long. Germline lookup yields CDR1 SGHNT and CDR2 YYREEE (reference sequence). V was clipped by 1 base and J by 3 bases, with 8 bases between them. Here the CDR3 DNA reads TGTGCCAGCAGCTTGCCGGGGGACAATCAGCCCCAGCATTTT. It is translated as CASSLPGDNQPQHF.

This chain connects TRBV7-3 to TRBJ2-1; TRBD1 aligns across 10 bases. CDR3 size: 15 residues. Germline V CDR1 and CDR2: SGHTA, FQGTGA. The V and J ends lost 5 bases and 3 bases, in that order; junction bases with no gene match: 4. The CDR3 sequence: CASSLTGGLYNEQFF. CDR3 nucleotides: TGTGCCAGCAGCCTGACAGGGGGCCTCTACAATGAGCAGTTCTTC.

The CDR3 DNA sequence: TGTGCCAGCAGCTCGACTCCCCGGCCCTCCACAGATACGCAGTATTTT. Protein: CASSSTPRPSTDTQYF. The chain links TRBV7-2 to TRBJ2-3, with unresolved D. CDR3 length: 16 amino acids. Trimming shortened V by 4 bases and J by 2 bases, and 16 bases separated the two germline ends. The germline CDR1 and CDR2 sequences are SGHTA and FQGNSA.

V gene TRBV7-9 combines with J gene TRBJ1-1, with D hard to call. Trimming took 2 bases from V and 4 from J, leaving 11 bases between them. The CDR3 spans 14 residues. Germline V gene lookup returns CDR1 SEHNR and CDR2 FQNEAQ (reference sequence). The CDR3 nucleotides are TGTGCCAGCAGCTTAAGCGGCAGTGCCACTGAAGCTTTCTTT. Amino acids: CASSLSGSATEAFF. Looking up the rest from reference TRBV7-9 and TRBJ1-1 gives the full variable domain: DTGVSQNPRHKITKRGQNVTFRCDPISEHNRLYWYRQTLGQGPEFLTYFQNEAQLEKSRLLSDRFSAERPKGSFSTLEIQRTEQGDSAMYLCASSLSGSATEAFFGQGTRLTVV.

CDR3 sequence: CASSLATGPGETQYF. As DNA, the CDR3 is TGCGCCAGCAGCTTGGCGACAGGTCCAGGAGAGACCCAGTACTTC. The chain couples TRBV5-1 to TRBJ2-5; D might be TRBD1 (6 bases). V was cut by 0 bases and J by 4 bases, with 13 bases left in between. CDR1 SGHRS and CDR2 YFSETQ come from the germline V gene. This CDR3 spans 15 amino acids.

The chain links TRBV9 to TRBJ2-7; 9 positions agree with TRBD1. Germline CDR1 SGDLS, CDR2 YYNGEE. The V gene end was trimmed by 0 bases and the J gene end by 4 bases; junction bases not matched to a gene: 17. This CDR3 region has 19 residues. The CDR3 loop reads CASSVAEGPNRGPNYEQYF. The CDR3 region has the DNA TGTGCCAGCAGCGTAGCGGAGGGCCCAAACAGGGGGCCTAATTACGAGCAGTACTTC. The whole variable domain, remainder taken from reference TRBV9 and TRBJ2-7, is DSGVTQTPKHLITATGQRVTLRCSPRSGDLSVYWYQQSLDQGLQFLIQYYNGEERAKGNILERFSAQQFPDLHSELNLSSLELGDSALYFCASSVAEGPNRGPNYEQYFGPGTRLTVT.

In DNA form, the CDR3 reads TGTGCCACCAGTGATCCAACAGGGGATGTCTACACCTTC. As protein: CATSDPTGDVYTF. The chain recombines TRBV24-1 with TRBJ1-2, with 7 bases matching TRBD1. The V and J ends lost 3 bases and 10 bases, in that order; junction bases with no gene match: 7. Germline V gives CDR1 KGHDR, CDR2 SFDVKD. There are 13 residues in the CDR3.

The V gene is TRBV24-1, the J gene TRBJ2-4, with a possible D match to TRBD1 (5 bases). Germline V gives CDR1 KGHDR, CDR2 SFDVKD. The CDR3 runs to 14 residues. The V end lost 8 bases, the J end lost 2 bases, and 12 bases lay between the germline ends. The CDR3 sequence is CATNSRVSKNIQYF. In DNA, the CDR3 is TGTGCCACCAATAGCAGGGTGTCCAAAAACATTCAGTACTTC.

The chain combines TRBV18 with TRBJ2-2, with 11 bases identical to TRBD2. The CDR3 runs to 17 residues. Per germline, CDR1 KGHSH and CDR2 LQKENI. Trimming removed 6 bases from V and 0 bases from J; junction bases left unmatched: 6. CDR3: CASSQGTSGTNTGELFF. CDR3 sequence (DNA): TGTGCCAGCTCGCAAGGGACTAGCGGTACGAACACCGGGGAGCTGTTTTTT.

The genes are TRBV30 and TRBJ1-1; weak D call: TRBD1 (5 bases). The CDR3 is 16 amino acids. The V end lost 0 bases, the J end lost 3 bases, and 17 bases lay between the germline ends. Germline CDR1 GTSNPN, CDR2 SVGIG (reference sequence). CDR3 sequence reads: CAWSVLWQARDTEAFF. The CDR3 nucleotides are TGTGCCTGGAGTGTCCTATGGCAGGCCAGGGACACTGAAGCTTTCTTT.

The chain combines TRBV9 with TRBJ2-7; perhaps TRBD1 as D (6 bases). The CDR3 is made up of 14 amino acids. CDR1 is SGDLS and CDR2 is YYNGEE in the germline V gene. The V end lost 4 bases, the J end lost 0 bases, and 11 bases lay between the germline ends. CDR3 in DNA: TGTGCCAGCAGCCGTACAGGGAGCTCCTACGAGCAGTACTTC. Residues: CASSRTGSSYEQYF. Full variable domain (missing parts from reference TRBV9 and TRBJ2-7): DSGVTQTPKHLITATGQRVTLRCSPRSGDLSVYWYQQSLDQGLQFLIQYYNGEERAKGNILERFSAQQFPDLHSELNLSSLELGDSALYFCASSRTGSSYEQYFGPGTRLTVT.

This chain uses TRBV30 with TRBJ2-3; perhaps TRBD1 as D (5 bases). CDR3 length: 14 amino acids. The germline V gene encodes CDR1 GTSNPN and CDR2 SVGIG (reference sequence). Trimming removed 2 bases at V and 3 bases at J, with 12 bases between. DNA of the CDR3: TGTGCCTGGAGTATCGACAGTATTACAGATACGCAGTATTTT. Translation gives CAWSIDSITDTQYF.

The chain links TRBV30 to TRBJ2-5; the D is unclear. Looked up from germline, CDR1 is GTSNPN and CDR2 is SVGIG (reference sequence). The ends were cut back, 2 bases at V and 6 bases at J, with 10 bases in the middle. The length of the CDR3 is 12 residues. The CDR3 region is CAWSRLPKTQYF. CDR3 nucleotides: TGTGCCTGGAGTAGACTCCCAAAGACCCAGTACTTC. The whole variable domain, remainder taken from reference TRBV30 and TRBJ2-5, is SQTIHQWPATLVQPVGSPLSLECTVEGTSNPNLYWYRQAAGRGLQLLFYSVGIGQISSEVPQNLSASRPQDRQFILSSKKLLLSDSGFYLCAWSRLPKTQYFGPGTRLLVL.

The chain couples TRBV10-3 to TRBJ1-6, with D hard to call. The CDR3 is 12 amino acids. V gave up 3 bases and J gave up 14 bases, with 11 bases separating them. The V gene's germline CDR1 is ENHRY and CDR2 SYGVKD. CDR3 bases: TGTGCCATCAGTGATGTGCGGTCCACCCTCCACTTT. Translating gives CAISDVRSTLHF.

The chain uses TRBV5-6 and TRBJ1-1; 7 bases agree with TRBD1. The CDR3 covers 17 residues. Germline CDR1 reads SGHDT; CDR2 reads YYEEEE. V lost 1 base to trimming and J lost 1 base; unmatched junction nucleotides: 10. This CDR3 reads CASSLLGRQGENTEAFF. The CDR3 DNA follows: TGTGCCAGCAGCTTGTTGGGGCGACAGGGAGAGAACACTGAAGCTTTCTTT.

The rearrangement uses TRBV6-6 and TRBJ2-7; 8 nucleotides agree with TRBD1. Germline CDR1 reads MNHNY; CDR2 reads SVGAGI (reference sequence). The CDR3 has 16 residues. The ends lost 0 bases at V and 4 bases at J; junction bases unmatched: 8. CDR3 nucleotides: TGTGCCAGCAGTTACTCCCTCGCACAGGGGGAGTACGAGCAGTACTTC. Protein product: CASSYSLAQGEYEQYF.

This chain joins TRBV11-2 and TRBJ1-6, with D possibly being TRBD1 (6 bases). Germline V lookup: CDR1 SGHAT, CDR2 FQNNGV. The germline V and J ends were trimmed by 5 bases and 7 bases, with 18 bases remaining between them. The CDR3 covers 16 residues. In nucleotides, the CDR3 is TGTGCCAGCAGCGGGAGTTGGACAGCCGGAAATTCACCCCTCCACTTT. The encoded protein is CASSGSWTAGNSPLHF.

This clone was found once. The chain is built from TRBV2 and TRBJ1-6; D remains ambiguous. CDR1 SNHLY and CDR2 FYNNEI come from the germline V gene. CDR3 size: 17 residues. V was pared by 6 bases and J by 4 bases, with 19 bases between. The CDR3 bases are TGTGCCAGCAGGGGATTCGAACGGGGAATGTATAATTCACCCCTCCACTTT. This translates into CASRGFERGMYNSPLHF. The full variable domain, in which reference TRBV2 and TRBJ1-6 provide the parts outside the CDR3, is EPEVTQTPSHQVTQMGQEVILRCVPISNHLYFYWYRQILGQKVEFLVSFYNNEISEKSEIFDDQFSVERPDGSNFTLKIRSTKLEDSAMYFCASRGFERGMYNSPLHFGNGTRLTVT.

The V call is TRBV2, the J call TRBJ1-2, with D tentatively TRBD1 (6 bases). The germline CDR1 and CDR2 sequences are SNHLY and FYNNEI. The CDR3 loop spans 15 amino acids. V lost 2 bases, J lost 5 bases, and 15 bases lay in between. The CDR3 loop is CASSETQGRSYGYTF. The DNA for the CDR3 is TGTGCCAGCAGTGAAACGCAGGGGCGAAGTTATGGCTACACCTTC. Full variable domain (outside the CDR3, taken from reference TRBV2 and TRBJ1-2): EPEVTQTPSHQVTQMGQEVILRCVPISNHLYFYWYRQILGQKVEFLVSFYNNEISEKSEIFDDQFSVERPDGSNFTLKIRSTKLEDSAMYFCASSETQGRSYGYTFGSGTRLTVV.

This chain joins TRBV3-1 (or the pseudogene TRBV3-2) and TRBJ2-3, with TRBD2 matching 13 bases. Germline loops: CDR1 LGHDT, CDR2 YNNKEL (reference sequence). The CDR3 loop spans 17 amino acids. J gave up 5 bases and V 1 base, and 6 bases lay outside the gene matches. CDR3 in DNA: TGTGCCAGCAGCCAAGGCGGACTAGCGGGGGTAGGAGATACGCAGTATTTT. Its protein is CASSQGGLAGVGDTQYF.

In the case of this clone: Other DNA sequences from this sample encode an identical CDR3 as well. J is TRBJ2-3 and V is TRBV18; D is unresolved. Germline V CDR1 and CDR2: KGHSH, LQKENI. This CDR3 has 14 residues. Trimming removed 3 bases at V and 0 bases at J, with 7 bases between. The CDR3 region has the DNA TGTGCCAGCTCACCGCGGTTAAGCACAGATACGCAGTATTTT. Protein sequence: CASSPRLSTDTQYF.

In this sample, this clone turned up many times. The chain recombines TRBV3-1 (or the pseudogene TRBV3-2) with TRBJ1-1, with D unresolved. Deletions cut 1 base from V and 8 bases from J, with 8 bases between. This CDR3 is built from 12 residues. Germline loops: CDR1 LGHDT, CDR2 YNNKEL (reference sequence). CDR3 DNA sequence: TGTGCCAGCAGCCAAGGTACCAGGGAAGCTTTCTTT. It yields the protein CASSQGTREAFF.